A selection of T cell receptor beta chains follows, all from one sample in a study of Graves' ophthalmopathy and Graves' hyperthyroidism. TCRdb recomputed calls from the multiplex PCR reads with MiXCR, one row per CDR3 protein. This sample has about 590,000 distinct CDR3 sequences, with under 45% found just once. The sample taken for sequencing was peripheral blood or thyroid tissue (not recorded which). The source is an adult man with Graves' hyperthyroidism. Both conserved end residues are part of each CDR3. Each record gives: clone size, D gene, V gene, J gene, CDR3 DNA, CDR3 protein. D genes are given only for firm matches. Rows may omit the clone size; those that give it use once, few, many or a size class.

size: NA
D: NA
V: TRBV9
J: TRBJ2-2
DNA: TGTGCCGGCAGCGTAGGGGCAGGACAGAGCACCGGGGAGCTGTTTTTT
CDR3: CAGSVGAGQSTGELFF

size: NA
D: NA
V: TRBV20-1
J: TRBJ1-2
DNA: TGCAGTGCTAGTACAAGGGTTAACTATGGCTACACCTTC
CDR3: CSASTRVNYGYTF

size: NA
D: NA
V: TRBV7-9
J: TRBJ1-3
DNA: TGTGCCAGCAGCTTAGGGGGATACTCTGGAAACACCATATATTTT
CDR3: CASSLGGYSGNTIYF

size: NA
D: NA
V: TRBV20-1
J: TRBJ1-5
DNA: TGCAGTGCTAGAGCGGAAAGGACACGGCATTTT
CDR3: CSARAERTRHF

size: many
D: TRBD2
V: TRBV7-9
J: TRBJ2-5
DNA: TGTGCCAGCAGCTTCGGGACTAGCGGGAGTGAGACCCAGTACTTC
CDR3: CASSFGTSGSETQYF

size: NA
D: NA
V: TRBV12-3/TRBV12-4
J: TRBJ1-1
DNA: TGTGCCAGCGCGGACGGTGGGGGGGCTTTCTTT
CDR3: CASADGGGAFF

size: many
D: TRBD1
V: TRBV5-8
J: TRBJ2-7
DNA: TGTGCCAGCAGCTTGAGGACAGGGCGCTACGAGCAGTACTTC
CDR3: CASSLRTGRYEQYF

size: few
D: TRBD2
V: TRBV9
J: TRBJ2-2
DNA: TGTGCCAGCAGCGTAGGATCTAGCGGGGGGGCAACCGGGGAGCTGTTTTTT
CDR3: CASSVGSSGGATGELFF

size: many
D: TRBD1
V: TRBV2
J: TRBJ2-7
DNA: TGTGCCAGCAGTGAACGCTGGACAGGTACCTACGAGCAGTACTTC
CDR3: CASSERWTGTYEQYF

size: NA
D: TRBD1
V: TRBV10-3
J: TRBJ1-6
DNA: TGTGCCATCGGACAGGGGCTGAATTCACCCCTCCACTTT
CDR3: CAIGQGLNSPLHF

size: many
D: NA
V: TRBV20-1
J: TRBJ2-5
DNA: TGCAGTGCTAGTACTAGCTTGGGGGAGACCCAGTACTTC
CDR3: CSASTSLGETQYF

size: NA
D: NA
V: TRBV7-6
J: TRBJ1-1
DNA: TGTGCCAGCAGCGAACAGCGATTGAACGCTGAAGCTTTCTTT
CDR3: CASSEQRLNAEAFF

size: NA
D: NA
V: TRBV12-3/TRBV12-4
J: TRBJ1-1
DNA: TGTGCCAGCAGTCTCTCATACAGGGACGGGAATAATGAGCAGTTCTTT
CDR3: CASSLSYRDGNNEQFF

size: few
D: TRBD1
V: TRBV24-1
J: TRBJ2-2
DNA: TGTGCCACCAGTGATTTGGACAGGGCCGGGGAGCTGTTTTTT
CDR3: CATSDLDRAGELFF

size: NA
D: NA
V: TRBV7-8
J: TRBJ1-6
DNA: TGTGCCAGCAGCTTGGGCAGGGGCTCCTATAATTCACCCCTCCACTTT
CDR3: CASSLGRGSYNSPLHF

size: NA
D: NA
V: TRBV7-8
J: TRBJ2-2
DNA: TGTGCCTGGACACCGGGGTTATATACCGGGGAGCTGTTTTTT
CDR3: CAWTPGLYTGELFF

size: few
D: TRBD2
V: TRBV28
J: TRBJ2-7
DNA: TGTGCCAGCAGTTTAATAGGGACTAGGAGTGTGTACGAGCAGTACTTC
CDR3: CASSLIGTRSVYEQYF

size: many
D: NA
V: TRBV20-1
J: TRBJ1-4
DNA: TGCAGTGCTAGTTCTCCAGGGTCTAATGAAAAACTGTTTTTT
CDR3: CSASSPGSNEKLFF

size: NA
D: TRBD1
V: TRBV7-9
J: TRBJ1-5
DNA: TGTGCCAGCAGCTTGCGACAGGGTGTTCAGCCCCAGCATTTT
CDR3: CASSLRQGVQPQHF

size: NA
D: NA
V: TRBV2
J: TRBJ1-2
DNA: TGTGCCAGCAGTGACAGGCAAGCTAACTATGGCTACACCTTC
CDR3: CASSDRQANYGYTF

size: many
D: NA
V: TRBV5-6
J: TRBJ1-5
DNA: TGTGCCAGCAGCTCATTCCCAGGTTATAGCAATCAGCCCCAGCATTTT
CDR3: CASSSFPGYSNQPQHF

size: once
D: TRBD1
V: TRBV6-2/TRBV6-3
J: TRBJ2-6
DNA: TGTGCCAGCGGACTTGGACAGGGATTTTTCCTGACTTTC
CDR3: CASGLGQGFFLTF

size: NA
D: NA
V: TRBV5-6
J: TRBJ1-2
DNA: TGTGCCAGCAGCTTGGCCAGGGCAGTAGGTCACTATGGCTACACCTTC
CDR3: CASSLARAVGHYGYTF

size: once
D: NA
V: TRBV10-3
J: TRBJ2-6
DNA: TGTGCCATCAGTGAGTCGTTTGGGGCCAACGTCCTGACTTTC
CDR3: CAISESFGANVLTF

size: many
D: NA
V: TRBV5-8
J: TRBJ1-3
DNA: TGTGCCAGCAGCTTGGTGCGGAACCCTGGAAACACCATATATTTT
CDR3: CASSLVRNPGNTIYF

size: many
D: TRBD1
V: TRBV2
J: TRBJ2-5
DNA: TGTGCCAGCAGTGTAGGACAGGGCGCGGAGACCCAGTACTTC
CDR3: CASSVGQGAETQYF

size: NA
D: TRBD1
V: TRBV3-1
J: TRBJ2-1
DNA: TGTGCCAGCAGCCGGGACAGATACAATGAGCAGTTCTTC
CDR3: CASSRDRYNEQFF

size: NA
D: NA
V: TRBV4-1
J: TRBJ1-4
DNA: TGCGCCAGCAGCCAAGATTATTCGGACGGTAATGAAAAACTGTTTTTT
CDR3: CASSQDYSDGNEKLFF

size: few
D: NA
V: TRBV20-1
J: TRBJ1-4
DNA: TGCAGTGCTAGAGCCCGCGGTGGGGTTTATGAAAAACTGTTTTTT
CDR3: CSARARGGVYEKLFF

size: many
D: TRBD1
V: TRBV25-1
J: TRBJ1-4
DNA: TGTGCCAGCAGTGACCGGGGGTTGGGGACAGGAAAACTGTTTTTT
CDR3: CASSDRGLGTGKLFF

size: many
D: TRBD1
V: TRBV5-1
J: TRBJ2-7
DNA: TGCGCCAGCAGCTTGGGTACAGGGGTGACCTACGAGCAGTACTTC
CDR3: CASSLGTGVTYEQYF

size: NA
D: NA
V: TRBV6-1
J: TRBJ1-1
DNA: TGTGCCAGCAGTGACAACTTGAACACTGAAGCTTTCTTT
CDR3: CASSDNLNTEAFF

size: few
D: NA
V: TRBV10-3
J: TRBJ1-5
DNA: TGTGCCATCAGTGAGGCGGGCAGGGGATTATATAGCAATCAGCCCCAGCATTTT
CDR3: CAISEAGRGLYSNQPQHF

size: NA
D: TRBD2
V: TRBV7-2
J: TRBJ2-1
DNA: TGTGCCAGCAGCCAAGAGTTGGGCACTCGGGAGGGTGAGCAGTTCTTC
CDR3: CASSQELGTREGEQFF

size: NA
D: NA
V: TRBV5-1
J: TRBJ2-6
DNA: TGCGCCAGCAGCTTGTTACCCCGTGGGAACTCTGGGGCCAACGTCCTGACTTTC
CDR3: CASSLLPRGNSGANVLTF

size: NA
D: NA
V: TRBV10-2
J: TRBJ2-1
DNA: TGCGCCAGCAGTGAGAATACGGGGGATGAGCAGTTCTTC
CDR3: CASSENTGDEQFF

size: once
D: TRBD2
V: TRBV7-9
J: TRBJ2-1
DNA: TGTGCCAGCACCCGGACTAGCGGGCCCCAGTTCTTC
CDR3: CASTRTSGPQFF

size: many
D: NA
V: TRBV7-6
J: TRBJ1-6
DNA: TGTGCCAGCAGCTTAGCTCGGTCGGGTGCTCCGCTTAATTCACCCCTCCACTTT
CDR3: CASSLARSGAPLNSPLHF

size: NA
D: TRBD1
V: TRBV20-1
J: TRBJ2-1
DNA: TGCAGTGCTTTAAGGGGGCGCGGTAAAGATGAGCAGTTCTTC
CDR3: CSALRGRGKDEQFF

size: many
D: TRBD1
V: TRBV20-1
J: TRBJ1-4
DNA: TGCAGTGCTTCCGGACAGGGGAATGAAAAACTGTTTTTT
CDR3: CSASGQGNEKLFF

size: few
D: NA
V: TRBV27
J: TRBJ1-1
DNA: TGTGCCAGCAGTTTCTCGGCAGCCAACACTGAAGCTTTCTTT
CDR3: CASSFSAANTEAFF

size: many
D: NA
V: TRBV6-1
J: TRBJ1-1
DNA: TGTGCCAGCAGGTTGGGGGTTGGCGGCACTGAAGCTTTCTTT
CDR3: CASRLGVGGTEAFF

size: once
D: NA
V: TRBV7-2
J: TRBJ2-2
DNA: TGTGCCAGCAGCCCTCCAGGCCGCCCCGGGGAGCTGTTTTTT
CDR3: CASSPPGRPGELFF

size: many
D: NA
V: TRBV28
J: TRBJ1-5
DNA: TGTGCCAGCAGCCCACCACTAGCAGGTAATCAGCCCCAGCATTTT
CDR3: CASSPPLAGNQPQHF

size: NA
D: TRBD1
V: TRBV29-1
J: TRBJ1-1
DNA: TGCAGCGTAGGACAGGGGGCTCCCTCGTATCAAGCTTTCTTT
CDR3: CSVGQGAPSYQAFF

size: few
D: NA
V: TRBV15
J: TRBJ2-3
DNA: TGTGCCACCAGGGGTTGGCAGGACAGCACAGATACGCAGTATTTT
CDR3: CATRGWQDSTDTQYF

size: many
D: NA
V: TRBV7-9
J: TRBJ1-1
DNA: TGTGCCAGCAGCTTAGTTGCAGGGCGGCTCGGTGAAGCTTTCTTT
CDR3: CASSLVAGRLGEAFF

size: many
D: NA
V: TRBV20-1
J: TRBJ2-7
DNA: TGCAGTGCTAGAGAGAAGGGATCCTACGAGCAGTACTTC
CDR3: CSAREKGSYEQYF

size: NA
D: NA
V: TRBV4-1
J: TRBJ2-2
DNA: TGCGCCAGCAGCCAAAGGGTCTTGGGCGGGGAGCTGTTTTTT
CDR3: CASSQRVLGGELFF

size: NA
D: NA
V: TRBV2
J: TRBJ2-2
DNA: TGTGCCAGCAGTGTATACAGCACCGGGGAGCTGTTTTTT
CDR3: CASSVYSTGELFF

size: NA
D: NA
V: TRBV24-1
J: TRBJ2-2
DNA: TGTGCCACCAGTGACCCCTTCGGGACGAACACCGGGGAGCTGTTTTTT
CDR3: CATSDPFGTNTGELFF

size: few
D: TRBD1
V: TRBV7-9
J: TRBJ2-7
DNA: TGTGCCAGCAGGCCGGGACAGGGGGTTGGCTACGAGCAGTACTTC
CDR3: CASRPGQGVGYEQYF

size: once
D: TRBD2
V: TRBV20-1
J: TRBJ2-7
DNA: TGCAGTGCTACCCATAGCGGGAGCGGGTACGAGCAGTACTTC
CDR3: CSATHSGSGYEQYF

size: many
D: TRBD1
V: TRBV5-8
J: TRBJ1-1
DNA: TGTGCCAGCAGCTTAGGACAGGCCCGCACTGAAGCTTTCTTT
CDR3: CASSLGQARTEAFF

size: many
D: NA
V: TRBV20-1
J: TRBJ2-7
DNA: TGCAGTGCTAGAGATTGGGGCGGGGCCTCCTACGAGCAGTACTTC
CDR3: CSARDWGGASYEQYF

size: few
D: NA
V: TRBV30
J: TRBJ1-1
DNA: TGTGCCTACAGGGTGAACACTGAAGCTTTCTTT
CDR3: CAYRVNTEAFF

size: once
D: NA
V: TRBV29-1
J: TRBJ2-1
DNA: TGCAGCGTTGAACCGACAGGTCGGGATGAGCAGTTCTTC
CDR3: CSVEPTGRDEQFF

size: NA
D: TRBD2
V: TRBV9
J: TRBJ2-7
DNA: TGTGCCAGCAGCACCAGGACTAGCGGCGGGAGTGGCTACGAGCAGTACTTC
CDR3: CASSTRTSGGSGYEQYF

size: once
D: TRBD2
V: TRBV5-4
J: TRBJ2-2
DNA: TGTGCCAGCAGCCCGACTAGCGGGAGCCTTTACACCGGGGAGCTATTTTTT
CDR3: CASSPTSGSLYTGELFF